This T cell receptor beta chain was sequenced during a study of T cell responses to AZD1222 COVID-19 vaccine. Study-wide results and limits: Epitopes outside B.1.351 and B.1.1.7 mutated regions reportedly drew nearly half of spike TCRs.

Sequenced by immunoSEQ multiplex PCR; TCRdb stores in-frame clones only, minus some. Altogether 150,000 to 200,000 clones are present, approximately 92% being singletons, with the ten largest covering 1.5% to 2%. Per germline, CDR1 SGHTA and CDR2 FQGTGA. V shed 3 bases and J 8 bases; nucleotides not matched to a gene: 4. CDR3 length equals 14 residues. This clone occurred once. Antigen unknown. The sequenced sample was peripheral blood, obtained on day 0 of AZD1222 vaccination. This TCR came from an adult in good health. The chain has TRBV7-3 and TRBJ2-1, with TRBD2 matching 10 bases. The CDR3 bases are TGTGCCAGCAGCTTGTCTAGCGGGAGTTATGAGCAGTTCTTC. Translation gives CASSLSSGSYEQFF. Supplemented by reference TRBV7-3 and TRBJ2-1, the full variable domain reads GAGVSQTPSNKVTEKGKYVELRCDPISGHTALYWYRQSLGQGPEFLIYFQGTGAADDSGLPNDRFFAVRPEGSVSTLKIQRTERGDSAVYLCASSLSSGSYEQFFGPGTRLTVL.